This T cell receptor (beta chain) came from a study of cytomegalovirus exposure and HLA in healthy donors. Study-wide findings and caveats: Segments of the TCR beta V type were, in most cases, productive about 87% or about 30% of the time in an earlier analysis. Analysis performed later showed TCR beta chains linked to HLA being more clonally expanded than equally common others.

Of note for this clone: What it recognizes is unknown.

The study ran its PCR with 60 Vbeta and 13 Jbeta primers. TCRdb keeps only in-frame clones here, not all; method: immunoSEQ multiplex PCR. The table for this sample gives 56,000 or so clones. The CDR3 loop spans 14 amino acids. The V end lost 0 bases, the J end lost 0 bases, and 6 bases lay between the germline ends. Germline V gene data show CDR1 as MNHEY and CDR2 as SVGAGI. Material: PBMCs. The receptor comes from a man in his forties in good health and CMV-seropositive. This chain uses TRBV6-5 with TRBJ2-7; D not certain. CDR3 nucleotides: TGTGCCAGCAGTTACTCGGGCAGCTCCTACGAGCAGTACTTC. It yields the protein CASSYSGSSYEQYF.